This T cell receptor (beta chain) is drawn from a study of PD-L1 blockade in urothelial cancer. Overall study context: Patients previously received 0 to 3 chemotherapy regimens.

J gave up 7 bases and V 3 bases, and 11 bases lay outside the gene matches. This CDR3 comprises 16 residues. Germline V CDR1 and CDR2: SGDLS, YYNGEE. The repertoire was sequenced with immunoSEQ multiplex PCR; TCRdb's copy has only in-frame clones and lacks some. Of some 71,000 clones in the sample, roughly 91% were seen once. The receptor's source is a man aged 55 to 70 with urothelial cancer. The sample in question was PBMCs, obtained around atezolizumab (anti-PD-L1) treatment. The chain couples TRBV9 to TRBJ2-1, with 9 positions matching TRBD2. This CDR3 reads CASSGSAGLAGNEQFF. In nucleotides, the CDR3 is TGTGCCAGCAGCGGATCGGCGGGACTAGCTGGGAATGAGCAGTTCTTC.